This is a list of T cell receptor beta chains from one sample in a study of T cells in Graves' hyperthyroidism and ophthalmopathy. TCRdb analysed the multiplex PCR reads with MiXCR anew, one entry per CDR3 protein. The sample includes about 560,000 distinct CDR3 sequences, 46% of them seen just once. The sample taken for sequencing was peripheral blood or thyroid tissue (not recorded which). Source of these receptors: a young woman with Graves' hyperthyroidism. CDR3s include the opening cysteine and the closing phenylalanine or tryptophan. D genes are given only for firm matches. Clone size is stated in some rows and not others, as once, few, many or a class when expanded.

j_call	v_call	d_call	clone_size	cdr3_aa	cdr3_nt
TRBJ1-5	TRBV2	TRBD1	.	CASSLTGGFQPQHF	TGTGCCAGCAGTCTGACAGGGGGTTTTCAGCCCCAGCATTTT
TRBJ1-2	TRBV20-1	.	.	CSASRGGGYTF	TGCAGTGCTAGTAGAGGGGGAGGCTACACCTTC
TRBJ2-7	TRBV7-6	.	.	CASSSPDWNYEQYF	TGTGCCAGCAGCAGTCCTGACTGGAACTACGAGCAGTACTTC
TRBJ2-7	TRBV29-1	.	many	CSVEFSVDEQYF	TGCAGCGTTGAATTCAGCGTTGACGAGCAGTACTTC
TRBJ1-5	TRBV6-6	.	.	CASSDAGVMSAQHF	TGTGCCAGCAGTGACGCTGGGGTCATGTCGGCCCAGCATTTT
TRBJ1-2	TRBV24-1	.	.	CATSDLLNYGYTF	TGTGCCACCAGTGATTTGCTGAACTATGGCTACACCTTC
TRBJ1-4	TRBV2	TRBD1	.	CASRVDRAANEKLFF	TGTGCCAGCAGAGTTGACAGGGCGGCTAATGAAAAACTGTTTTTT
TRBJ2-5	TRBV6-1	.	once	CASRTGQAQYF	TGTGCCAGCAGGACTGGGCAGGCCCAGTACTTC
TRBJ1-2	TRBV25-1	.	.	CASSEGGSGTYTF	TGTGCCAGCAGTGAAGGGGGATCGGGGACGTACACCTTC
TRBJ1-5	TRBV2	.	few	CASRGAPVQDQPQHF	TGTGCCAGCAGGGGGGCACCGGTACAAGATCAGCCCCAGCATTTT
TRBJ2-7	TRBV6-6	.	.	CARIRTDSYEQYF	TGTGCCAGGATTCGGACGGACTCCTACGAGCAGTACTTC
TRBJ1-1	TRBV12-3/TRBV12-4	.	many	CASTTTGLAEAFF	TGTGCCAGCACCACTACAGGGTTGGCTGAAGCTTTCTTT
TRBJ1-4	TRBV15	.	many	CATCRDYNEKLFF	TGTGCCACCTGCCGGGACTATAATGAAAAACTGTTTTTT
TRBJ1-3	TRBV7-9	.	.	CASSQDTPSSGNTIYF	TGCGCCAGCAGCCAAGATACACCTTCTTCTGGAAACACCATATATTTT
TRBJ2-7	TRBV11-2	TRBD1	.	CASSLRTGGNYEQYF	TGTGCCAGCAGCCTTAGGACAGGGGGTAACTACGAGCAGTACTTC
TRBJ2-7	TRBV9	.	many	CASSQDLGEQYF	TGTGCCAGCAGTCAAGACCTCGGGGAGCAGTACTTC
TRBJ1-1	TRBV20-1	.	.	CSASRNPGTEAFF	TGCAGTGCCTCACGGAACCCAGGCACTGAAGCTTTCTTT
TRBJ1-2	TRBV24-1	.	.	CATSDKQGGYGYTF	TGTGCCACCAGTGATAAACAGGGCGGCTATGGCTACACCTTC
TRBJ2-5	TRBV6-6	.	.	CASRPERGRETQYF	TGTGCCAGCAGACCCGAACGGGGACGCGAGACCCAGTACTTC
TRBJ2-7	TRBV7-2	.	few	CASRTPRAESSYEQYF	TGTGCCAGCAGAACCCCTCGGGCGGAGAGCTCCTACGAGCAGTACTTC
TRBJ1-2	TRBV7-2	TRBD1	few	CASSPTTGGYGYTF	TGTGCCAGCAGCCCAACAACAGGGGGGTATGGCTACACCTTC
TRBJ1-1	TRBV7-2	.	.	CASSLVSGIKAFF	TGTGCCAGCAGCTTAGTTTCGGGGATTAAAGCTTTCTTT
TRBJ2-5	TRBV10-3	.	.	CASPVDRQETQYF	TGTGCTTCGCCGGTAGACAGGCAAGAGACCCAGTACTTC
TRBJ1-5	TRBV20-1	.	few	CSARRRNSNQPQHF	TGCAGTGCTAGACGCAGAAATAGCAATCAGCCCCAGCATTTT
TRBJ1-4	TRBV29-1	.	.	CSVEWARNEKLFF	TGCAGCGTTGAATGGGCACGGAATGAAAAACTGTTTTTT
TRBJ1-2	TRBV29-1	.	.	CSLEQMDGYTF	TGCAGCTTGGAACAGATGGATGGCTACACCTTC
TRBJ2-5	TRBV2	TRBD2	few	CASSFRTSAISQETQYF	TGCGCCAGCAGCTTCCGGACTAGCGCGATCAGCCAAGAGACCCAGTACTTC
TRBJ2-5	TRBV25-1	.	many	CASSETPEGMETQYF	TGTGCCAGCAGTGAAACGCCGGAGGGAATGGAGACCCAGTACTTC